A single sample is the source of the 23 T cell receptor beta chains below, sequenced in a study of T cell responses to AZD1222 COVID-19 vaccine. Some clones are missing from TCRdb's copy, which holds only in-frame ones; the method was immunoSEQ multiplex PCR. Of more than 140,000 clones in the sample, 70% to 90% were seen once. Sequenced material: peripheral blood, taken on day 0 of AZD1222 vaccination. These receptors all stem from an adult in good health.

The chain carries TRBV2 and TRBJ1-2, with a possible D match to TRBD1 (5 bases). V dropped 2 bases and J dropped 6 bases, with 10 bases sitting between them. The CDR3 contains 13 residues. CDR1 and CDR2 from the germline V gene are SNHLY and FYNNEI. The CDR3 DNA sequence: TGTGCCAGCAGTGAACAGGGTATCCATGGCTACACCTTC. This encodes CASSEQGIHGYTF. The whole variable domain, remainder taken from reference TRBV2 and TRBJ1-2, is EPEVTQTPSHQVTQMGQEVILRCVPISNHLYFYWYRQILGQKVEFLVSFYNNEISEKSEIFDDQFSVERPDGSNFTLKIRSTKLEDSAMYFCASSEQGIHGYTFGSGTRLTVV.

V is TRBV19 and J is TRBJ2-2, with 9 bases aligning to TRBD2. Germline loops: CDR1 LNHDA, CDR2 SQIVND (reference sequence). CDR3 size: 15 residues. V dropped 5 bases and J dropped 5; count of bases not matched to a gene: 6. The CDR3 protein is CASSVAGGPTGELFF. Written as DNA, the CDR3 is TGTGCCAGTAGTGTTGCGGGAGGGCCTACCGGGGAGCTGTTTTTT.

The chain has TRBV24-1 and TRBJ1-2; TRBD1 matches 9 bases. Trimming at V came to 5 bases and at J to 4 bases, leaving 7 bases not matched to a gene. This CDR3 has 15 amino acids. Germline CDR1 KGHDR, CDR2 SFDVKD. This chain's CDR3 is CATSVPDRGVYGYTF. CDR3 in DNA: TGTGCCACCAGTGTACCGGACAGGGGAGTCTATGGCTACACCTTC.

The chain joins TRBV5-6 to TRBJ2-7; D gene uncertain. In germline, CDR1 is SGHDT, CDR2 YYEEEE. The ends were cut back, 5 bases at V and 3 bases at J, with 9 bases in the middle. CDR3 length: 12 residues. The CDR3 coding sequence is TGTGCCAGCAGTTTAGATGACTACGAGCAGTACTTC. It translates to CASSLDDYEQYF.

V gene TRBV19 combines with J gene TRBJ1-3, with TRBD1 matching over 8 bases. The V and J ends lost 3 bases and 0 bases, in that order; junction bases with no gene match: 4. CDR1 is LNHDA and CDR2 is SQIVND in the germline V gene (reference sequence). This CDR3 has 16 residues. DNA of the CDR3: TGTGCCAGTAGTATCGGGACAGGAGGCTCTGGAAACACCATATATTTT. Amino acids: CASSIGTGGSGNTIYF.

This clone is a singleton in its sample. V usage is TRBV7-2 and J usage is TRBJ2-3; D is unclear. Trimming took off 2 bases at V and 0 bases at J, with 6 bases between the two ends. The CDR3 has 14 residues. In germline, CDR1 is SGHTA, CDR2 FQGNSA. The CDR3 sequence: CASSLRHSTDTQYF. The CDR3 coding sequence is TGTGCCAGCAGCTTACGACACAGCACAGATACGCAGTATTTT.

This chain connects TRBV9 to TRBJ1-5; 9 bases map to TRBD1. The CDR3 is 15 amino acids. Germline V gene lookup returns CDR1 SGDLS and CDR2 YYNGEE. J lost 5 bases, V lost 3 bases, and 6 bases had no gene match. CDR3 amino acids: CASSGGDRADQPQHF. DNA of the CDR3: TGTGCCAGCAGCGGAGGGGACAGGGCCGATCAGCCCCAGCATTTT.

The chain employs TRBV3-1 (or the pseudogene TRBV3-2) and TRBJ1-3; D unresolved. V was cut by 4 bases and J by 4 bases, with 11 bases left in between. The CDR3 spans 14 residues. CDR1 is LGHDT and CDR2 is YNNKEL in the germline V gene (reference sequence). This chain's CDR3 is CASSRSEGGNTIYF. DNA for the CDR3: TGTGCCAGCAGCCGGTCGGAAGGGGGAAACACCATATATTTT.

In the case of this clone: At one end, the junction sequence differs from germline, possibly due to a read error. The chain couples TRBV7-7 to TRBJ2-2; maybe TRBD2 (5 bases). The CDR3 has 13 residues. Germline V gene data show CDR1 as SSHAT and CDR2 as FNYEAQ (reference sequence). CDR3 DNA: TGTGCTAGCAGCCAGAGGAGCGGCGGGGAGCTGTTTTTT. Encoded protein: CASSQRSGGELFF. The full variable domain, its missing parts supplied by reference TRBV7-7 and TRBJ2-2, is GAGVSQSPRYKVTKRGQDVTLRCDPISSHATLYWYQQALGQGPEFLTYFNYEAQPDKSGLPSDRFSAERPEGSISTLTIQRTEQRDSAMYRCASSQRSGGELFFGEGSRLTVL.

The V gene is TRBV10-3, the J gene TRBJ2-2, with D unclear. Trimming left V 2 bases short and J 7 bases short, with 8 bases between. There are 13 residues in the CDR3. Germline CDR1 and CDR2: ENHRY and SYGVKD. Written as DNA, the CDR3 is TGTGCCATCAGTGAGGCGGTAGGCGGGGAGCTGTTTTTT. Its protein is CAISEAVGGELFF.

CDR3 bases: TGTGCCAGTAGTATTGGGAGGACAGGCCTGAGCAATCAGCCCCAGCATTTT. Its protein is CASSIGRTGLSNQPQHF. The rearrangement uses TRBV19 and TRBJ1-5; 7 bases agree with TRBD1. V trimming: 3 bases; J trimming: 1 base; junction bases outside the gene matches: 9. The CDR3 has 17 amino acids. Looked up from germline, CDR1 is LNHDA and CDR2 is SQIVND (reference sequence).

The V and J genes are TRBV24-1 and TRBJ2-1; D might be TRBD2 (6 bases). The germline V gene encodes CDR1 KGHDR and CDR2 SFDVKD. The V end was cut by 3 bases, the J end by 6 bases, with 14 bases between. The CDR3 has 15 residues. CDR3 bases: TGTGCCACCAGTGATAACCGGGACTCAGGCAATGAGCAGTTCTTC. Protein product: CATSDNRDSGNEQFF.

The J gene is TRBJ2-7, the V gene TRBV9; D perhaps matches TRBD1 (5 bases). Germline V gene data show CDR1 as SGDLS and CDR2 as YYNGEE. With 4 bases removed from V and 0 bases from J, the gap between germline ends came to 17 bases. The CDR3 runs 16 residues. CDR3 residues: CASSPRGPGLSYEQYF. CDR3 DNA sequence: TGTGCCAGCAGCCCGAGAGGTCCAGGGCTCTCCTACGAGCAGTACTTC.

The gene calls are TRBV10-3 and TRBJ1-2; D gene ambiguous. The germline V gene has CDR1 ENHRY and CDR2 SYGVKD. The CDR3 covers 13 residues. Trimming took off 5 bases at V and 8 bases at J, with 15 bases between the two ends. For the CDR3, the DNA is TGTGCCATCAGTTCCCGGGCTTTGGGGGGCTACACCTTC. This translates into CAISSRALGGYTF.

CDR3: CATSTGVDNSPLHF. CDR3 bases: TGTGCCACTTCGACAGGGGTCGACAATTCACCCCTCCACTTT. The chain combines TRBV19 with TRBJ1-6; 8 bases match TRBD1. The germline CDR1 and CDR2 sequences are LNHDA and SQIVND (reference sequence). The CDR3 is 14 amino acids. The ends lost 10 bases at V and 7 bases at J; junction bases unmatched: 9. Using reference TRBV19 and TRBJ1-6 for the parts outside the CDR3, the full variable domain is DGGITQSPKYLFRKEGQNVTLSCEQNLNHDAMYWYRQDPGQGLRLIYYSQIVNDFQKGDIAEGYSVSREKKESFPLTVTSAQKNPTAFYLCATSTGVDNSPLHFGNGTRLTVT.

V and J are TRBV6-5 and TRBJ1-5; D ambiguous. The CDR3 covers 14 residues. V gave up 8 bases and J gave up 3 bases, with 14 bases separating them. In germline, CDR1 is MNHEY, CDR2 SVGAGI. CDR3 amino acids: CASLRNSFNQPQHF. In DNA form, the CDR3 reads TGTGCCAGCTTGCGGAACAGTTTCAATCAGCCCCAGCATTTT.

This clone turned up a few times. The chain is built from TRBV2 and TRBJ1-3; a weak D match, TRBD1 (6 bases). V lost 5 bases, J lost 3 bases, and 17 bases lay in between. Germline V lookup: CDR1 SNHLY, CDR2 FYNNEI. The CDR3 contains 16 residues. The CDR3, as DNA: TGTGCCAGCAGTAGGGCCCGGACAGCGGGTGGAAACACCATATATTTT. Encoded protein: CASSRARTAGGNTIYF.

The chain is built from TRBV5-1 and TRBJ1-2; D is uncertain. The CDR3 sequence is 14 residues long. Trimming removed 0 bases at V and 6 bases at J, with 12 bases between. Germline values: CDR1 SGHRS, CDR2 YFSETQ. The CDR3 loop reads CASSLDGRVDGYTF. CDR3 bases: TGCGCCAGCAGCTTGGATGGAAGGGTGGATGGCTACACCTTC.

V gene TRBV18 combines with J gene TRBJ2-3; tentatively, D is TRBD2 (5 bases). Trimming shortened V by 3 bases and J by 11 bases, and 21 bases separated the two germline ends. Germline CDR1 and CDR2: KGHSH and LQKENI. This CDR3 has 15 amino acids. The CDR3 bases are TGTGCCAGCTCACCGCGGACGGGGAGCCCCACGGAGCAGTATTTT. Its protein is CASSPRTGSPTEQYF. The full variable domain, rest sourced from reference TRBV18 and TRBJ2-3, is NAGVMQNPRHLVRRRGQEARLRCSPMKGHSHVYWYRQLPEEGLKFMVYLQKENIIDESGMPKERFSAEFPKEGPSILRIQQVVRGDSAAYFCASSPRTGSPTEQYFGPGTRLTVL.

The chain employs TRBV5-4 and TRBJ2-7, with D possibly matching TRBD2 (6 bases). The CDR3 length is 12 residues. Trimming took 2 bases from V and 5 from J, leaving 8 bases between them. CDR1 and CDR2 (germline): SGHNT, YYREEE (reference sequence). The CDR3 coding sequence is TGTGCCAGCAGCTTCGGCGGGAACGAGCAGTACTTC. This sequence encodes CASSFGGNEQYF.

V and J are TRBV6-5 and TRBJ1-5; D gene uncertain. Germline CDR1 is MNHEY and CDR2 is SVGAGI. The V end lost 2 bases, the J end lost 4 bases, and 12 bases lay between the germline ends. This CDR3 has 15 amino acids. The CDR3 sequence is CASSYEWRGNQPQHF. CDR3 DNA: TGTGCCAGCAGTTACGAGTGGCGAGGGAATCAGCCCCAGCATTTT.

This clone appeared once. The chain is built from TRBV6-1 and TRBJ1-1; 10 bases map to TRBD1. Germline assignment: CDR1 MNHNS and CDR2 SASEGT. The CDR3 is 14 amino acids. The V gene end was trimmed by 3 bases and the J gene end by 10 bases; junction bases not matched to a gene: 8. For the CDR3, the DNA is TGTGCCAGCAGTGACCGGACAGGGGGTAGACGAGCTTTCTTT. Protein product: CASSDRTGGRRAFF.

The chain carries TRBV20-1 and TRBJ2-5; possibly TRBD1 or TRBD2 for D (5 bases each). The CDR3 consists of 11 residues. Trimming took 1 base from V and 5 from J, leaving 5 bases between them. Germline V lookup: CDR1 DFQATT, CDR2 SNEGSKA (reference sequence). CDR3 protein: CSARGGETQYF. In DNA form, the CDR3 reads TGCAGTGCTAGAGGGGGGGAGACCCAGTACTTC.